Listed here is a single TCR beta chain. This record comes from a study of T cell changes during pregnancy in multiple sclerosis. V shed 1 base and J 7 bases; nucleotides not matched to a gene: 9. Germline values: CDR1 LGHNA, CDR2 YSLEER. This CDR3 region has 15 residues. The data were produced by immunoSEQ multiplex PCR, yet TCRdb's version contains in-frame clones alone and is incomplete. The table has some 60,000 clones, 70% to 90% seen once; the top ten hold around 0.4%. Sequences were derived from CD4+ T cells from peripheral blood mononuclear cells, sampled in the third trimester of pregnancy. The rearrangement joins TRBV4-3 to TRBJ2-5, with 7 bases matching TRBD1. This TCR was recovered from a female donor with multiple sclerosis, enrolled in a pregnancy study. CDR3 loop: CASSQVEGAGGTQYF. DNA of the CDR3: TGCGCCAGCAGCCAAGTTGAGGGGGCGGGTGGGACCCAGTACTTC.